What follows are 16 T cell receptor beta chains derived from one specimen sequenced in a study of response to subunit inactivated influenza vaccine. Each CDR3 protein gets one entry after TCRdb re-called the RT-PCR reads with MiXCR. Of about 800,000 distinct CDR3 sequences listed, less than 25% were seen once; the top ten hold 10%. Sequenced material: PBMCs from blood, taken about 5 days after vaccination. The receptors stem from a man aged 45 to 65 who received an inactivated influenza vaccine.

This clonotype has just a few counts. This chain links TRBV13 with TRBJ2-1, with 11 bases matching TRBD2. CDR3 length: 17 residues. The V and J ends lost 0 bases and 10 bases, in that order; junction bases with no gene match: 11. Germline CDR1 and CDR2: PRHDT and FYEKMQ (reference sequence). The CDR3 nucleotides read TGTGCCAGCAGCTTAGGCCAAGGTCTAGCGGGGGGTAGCGAGCAGTTCTTC. Amino acid sequence: CASSLGQGLAGGSEQFF.

This chain connects TRBV10-3 to TRBJ2-1, with 13 bases lining up with TRBD2. V was clipped by 8 bases and J by 7 bases; unmatched bases: 2. This CDR3 contains 13 residues. Germline loops: CDR1 ENHRY, CDR2 SYGVKD. The CDR3 nucleotides are TGTGCCATCGAGACTAGCGGGAGGAATGAGCAGTTCTTC. It translates to CAIETSGRNEQFF.

This clonotype occurred a few times. The gene calls are TRBV4-3 and TRBJ2-1; TRBD1 matches 7 bases. The CDR3 is made up of 17 amino acids. V shed 4 bases and J 4 bases; nucleotides not matched to a gene: 13. Germline V gene lookup returns CDR1 LGHNA and CDR2 YSLEER. Here the CDR3 reads CASSRLLGGYPYNEQFF. DNA for the CDR3: TGCGCCAGCAGCCGCTTATTAGGGGGCTATCCTTACAATGAGCAGTTCTTC.

The rearrangement joins TRBV9 to TRBJ2-2, with TRBD1 matching over 7 bases. CDR3 length equals 14 residues. CDR1 is SGDLS, CDR2 YYNGEE, per germline. The V gene end was trimmed by 5 bases and the J gene end by 4 bases; junction bases not matched to a gene: 5. The CDR3 loop is CASSTSGGTGELFF. CDR3 in DNA: TGTGCCAGCAGTACCTCAGGGGGCACCGGGGAGCTGTTTTTT.

There are many counts of this clonotype. V is TRBV6-5 and J is TRBJ2-1, with unresolved D. The CDR3 totals 16 residues. Germline V lookup: CDR1 MNHEY, CDR2 SVGAGI. V lost 0 bases and J 0 bases, leaving 9 bases between the germline ends. The CDR3 sequence: CASSYSPANSYNEQFF. The CDR3 nucleotides are TGTGCCAGCAGTTACTCCCCGGCGAACTCCTACAATGAGCAGTTCTTC.

The gene calls are TRBV6-2 or TRBV6-3 and TRBJ2-7; D ambiguous. Germline CDR1 MNHEY, CDR2 SVGEGT. With 5 bases removed from V and 6 bases from J, the gap between germline ends came to 8 bases. The CDR3 contains 11 residues. CDR3 nucleotide sequence: TGTGCCAGCAGTACTGCGGTCGAGCAGTACTTC. As protein: CASSTAVEQYF.

V and J are TRBV6-2 or TRBV6-3 and TRBJ2-5, with a weak D call TRBD2 (6 bases). The V and J ends lost 2 bases and 4 bases respectively, with 17 bases between them. Per germline, CDR1 MNHEY and CDR2 SVGEGT. The length of the CDR3 is 16 residues. The CDR3 DNA reads as TGTGCCAGCAGTTACGGTTTGGGCCGGCGGGGAGAGACCCAGTACTTC. Translating it yields CASSYGLGRRGETQYF.

This clonotype was recorded a few times. The chain joins TRBV20-1 to TRBJ1-2, with 7 bases fitting TRBD1. CDR3 length: 11 amino acids. The J segment lost 4 bases and the V segment lost 6 bases, leaving 2 bases of the junction unmatched. Germline CDR1 and CDR2: DFQATT and SNEGSKA (reference sequence). The CDR3: CSATGVYGYTF. The CDR3 DNA reads as TGCAGTGCCACAGGGGTCTATGGCTACACCTTC.

In this sample, this clonotype turned up a few times. The rearrangement links TRBV2 to TRBJ2-6; a possible D gene is TRBD2 (6 bases). The germline V gene encodes CDR1 SNHLY and CDR2 FYNNEI. This CDR3 is 15 amino acids long. The germline V and J ends were trimmed by 7 bases and 2 bases, with 12 bases remaining between them. CDR3 coding DNA: TGTGCCAGCACCAACGGAGGGACTGGGGCCAACGTCCTGACTTTC. It specifies CASTNGGTGANVLTF.

This clonotype was counted between two and nine times. This chain links TRBV6-2 or TRBV6-3 with TRBJ1-5; weak D call: TRBD1 (6 bases). This CDR3 is 15 amino acids long. Between the trimmed V and J ends, which lost 1 base and 6 bases, there was a span of 13 bases. The germline V gene has CDR1 MNHEY and CDR2 SVGEGT. This CDR3 reads CASSYLQGIAQPQHF. CDR3 in DNA: TGTGCCAGCAGTTACTTGCAGGGGATTGCTCAGCCCCAGCATTTT.

This clonotype has only a few counts. The rearrangement uses TRBV5-5 and TRBJ2-7; 7 bases align to TRBD2. Germline V gene sequence: CDR1 SGHKS, CDR2 YYEKEE (reference sequence). V was clipped by 1 base and J by 3 bases; unmatched bases: 7. The CDR3 is 15 amino acids. The CDR3 nucleotides are TGTGCCAGCAGCTTGTCACCAGCGGGGTTCTACGAGCAGTACTTC. Its translation: CASSLSPAGFYEQYF.

V gene TRBV10-3 combines with J gene TRBJ2-1; TRBD1 matches at 9 bases. The ends lost 6 bases at V and 10 bases at J; junction bases unmatched: 16. Germline V gene data show CDR1 as ENHRY and CDR2 as SYGVKD. There are 16 residues in the CDR3. CDR3 protein: CAIREQDRGALGEQFF. The DNA for the CDR3 is TGTGCCATCAGAGAACAGGACAGGGGCGCCCTGGGGGAGCAGTTCTTC.

V gene TRBV4-2 combines with J gene TRBJ2-7; D possibly matches TRBD1 or TRBD2 (5 bases each). There are 18 residues in the CDR3. Per the germline V gene, CDR1 is LGHNA and CDR2 is YNFKEQ. With 5 bases removed from V and 0 bases from J, the gap between germline ends came to 23 bases. In DNA form, the CDR3 reads TGTGCCAGCAGCTTCCTGCTCCTGGACTGGGGCGCCTCCTACGAGCAGTACTTC. This translates into CASSFLLLDWGASYEQYF.

The table lists this clonotype with a few counts. The chain couples TRBV27 to TRBJ1-6; D not certain. The CDR3 extends over 14 amino acids. CDR1 MNHEY and CDR2 SMNVEV come from the germline V gene (reference sequence). V dropped 3 bases and J dropped 10 bases, with 13 bases sitting between them. The CDR3 protein is CASSFTASISPLHF. CDR3 DNA: TGTGCCAGCAGTTTTACCGCCTCTATCTCACCCCTCCACTTT.

This clonotype came up once. V usage is TRBV5-1 and J usage is TRBJ2-5; possibly TRBD1 for D (5 bases). Germline CDR1 reads SGHRS; CDR2 reads YFSETQ. Trimming removed 4 bases from V and 2 bases from J, with 18 bases in between. The length of the CDR3 is 16 residues. CDR3 amino acids: CASSPQLAGWQETQYF. The DNA of the CDR3 is TGCGCCAGCAGCCCGCAACTGGCAGGGTGGCAAGAGACCCAGTACTTC.

This clonotype came up a few times. The V call is TRBV6-5, the J call TRBJ2-4; tentative D call: TRBD1 (5 bases). The CDR3 runs to 15 residues. CDR1 and CDR2 from the germline V gene are MNHEY and SVGAGI. The ends were cut back, 0 bases at V and 5 bases at J, with 11 bases in the middle. CDR3 in amino acids: CASSYSVGEQNIQYF. The CDR3 nucleotides are TGTGCCAGCAGTTACTCGGTAGGGGAACAAAACATTCAGTACTTC.